A selection of T cell receptor beta chains follows, all from one sample in a study of CD8 T cells in ankylosing spondylitis. TCRdb reprocessed the 5' RACE reads via MiXCR and lists one record per CDR3 protein. The table shows around 890,000 distinct CDR3 sequences, with about 10% occurring only once. Input material: blood, either unsorted or a sorted T cell fraction (not recorded which). These receptor sequences come from a male donor with ankylosing spondylitis. CDR3s include the opening cysteine and the closing phenylalanine or tryptophan. Each record gives: clone size, J gene, V gene, D gene, CDR3 protein, CDR3 DNA. The D gene is left open where the match is weak. Clone size appears in some rows only: once, few, many, or a class for an expanded clone.

clone size: .; J gene: TRBJ1-1; V gene: TRBV12-3/TRBV12-4; D gene: .; CDR3 protein: CASSFTQMNTEAFF; CDR3 DNA: TGTGCCAGCAGTTTTACACAAATGAACACTGAAGCTTTCTTT
clone size: .; J gene: TRBJ2-5; V gene: TRBV5-1; D gene: .; CDR3 protein: CASSWGRGAETQYF; CDR3 DNA: TGCGCCAGCAGCTGGGGTCGGGGAGCAGAGACCCAGTACTTC
clone size: few; J gene: TRBJ2-7; V gene: TRBV7-2; D gene: .; CDR3 protein: CACAARDSYEQYF; CDR3 DNA: TGTGCTTGCGCAGCCAGGGACTCCTACGAGCAGTACTTC
clone size: .; J gene: TRBJ2-7; V gene: TRBV20-1; D gene: .; CDR3 protein: CSARGPIGGGFYEQYF; CDR3 DNA: TGCAGTGCTAGGGGCCCAATCGGGGGAGGATTCTACGAGCAGTACTTC
clone size: .; J gene: TRBJ2-1; V gene: TRBV12-3/TRBV12-4; D gene: .; CDR3 protein: CASSLGQANNEQFF; CDR3 DNA: TGTGCCAGCAGTTTAGGGCAGGCGAACAATGAGCAGTTCTTC
clone size: few; J gene: TRBJ1-2; V gene: TRBV6-4; D gene: .; CDR3 protein: CASSRYGNSNYGYTF; CDR3 DNA: TGTGCCAGCAGTCGGTACGGAAATTCTAACTATGGCTACACCTTC
clone size: few; J gene: TRBJ1-1; V gene: TRBV20-1; D gene: .; CDR3 protein: CSAFNPAQYTEAFF; CDR3 DNA: TGCAGTGCCTTTAACCCGGCCCAATACACTGAAGCTTTCTTT
clone size: few; J gene: TRBJ2-7; V gene: TRBV7-2; D gene: .; CDR3 protein: CASSLADFKSYEQYF; CDR3 DNA: TGTGCCAGCAGCTTAGCGGACTTCAAATCCTACGAGCAGTACTTC
clone size: .; J gene: TRBJ2-7; V gene: TRBV12-3/TRBV12-4; D gene: TRBD1; CDR3 protein: CASRWDSHSYEQYF; CDR3 DNA: TGTGCCAGCAGGTGGGACAGCCATTCCTACGAGCAGTACTTC
clone size: .; J gene: TRBJ1-2; V gene: TRBV20-1; D gene: TRBD1; CDR3 protein: CSASPRQGNGYTF; CDR3 DNA: TGCAGTGCTAGCCCCAGACAGGGGAATGGCTACACCTTC
clone size: .; J gene: TRBJ2-3; V gene: TRBV28; D gene: TRBD2; CDR3 protein: CASSLSLGRASTDTQYF; CDR3 DNA: TGTGCCAGCAGTTTATCCCTCGGGAGGGCCAGCACAGATACGCAGTATTTT
clone size: .; J gene: TRBJ1-5; V gene: TRBV10-3; D gene: .; CDR3 protein: CAISESGVAQPQHF; CDR3 DNA: TGTGCCATCAGTGAGTCTGGGGTCGCCCAGCCCCAGCATTTT
clone size: .; J gene: TRBJ1-6; V gene: TRBV20-1; D gene: .; CDR3 protein: CSARRPINSPLHF; CDR3 DNA: TGCAGTGCTAGACGGCCGATTAATTCACCCCTCCACTTT
clone size: .; J gene: TRBJ1-6; V gene: TRBV5-6; D gene: TRBD1; CDR3 protein: CASSLGDRVISPLHF; CDR3 DNA: TGTGCCAGCAGCTTGGGGGACAGGGTAATTTCACCCCTCCACTTT
clone size: .; J gene: TRBJ1-2; V gene: TRBV12-3/TRBV12-4; D gene: .; CDR3 protein: CASSLGRGLGYTF; CDR3 DNA: TGTGCCAGCAGCCTCGGCAGGGGACTGGGCTACACCTTC
clone size: .; J gene: TRBJ1-1; V gene: TRBV6-5; D gene: .; CDR3 protein: CASSYVNSGTEAFF; CDR3 DNA: TGTGCCAGCAGTTATGTGAATTCGGGCACTGAAGCTTTCTTT
clone size: .; J gene: TRBJ2-1; V gene: TRBV4-3; D gene: .; CDR3 protein: CASSQDEQWDNEQFF; CDR3 DNA: TGCGCCAGCAGCCAAGACGAGCAGTGGGACAATGAGCAGTTCTTC
clone size: few; J gene: TRBJ2-7; V gene: TRBV9; D gene: .; CDR3 protein: CASSVNPEISYEQYF; CDR3 DNA: TGTGCCAGCAGCGTAAATCCAGAGATCTCCTACGAGCAGTACTTC